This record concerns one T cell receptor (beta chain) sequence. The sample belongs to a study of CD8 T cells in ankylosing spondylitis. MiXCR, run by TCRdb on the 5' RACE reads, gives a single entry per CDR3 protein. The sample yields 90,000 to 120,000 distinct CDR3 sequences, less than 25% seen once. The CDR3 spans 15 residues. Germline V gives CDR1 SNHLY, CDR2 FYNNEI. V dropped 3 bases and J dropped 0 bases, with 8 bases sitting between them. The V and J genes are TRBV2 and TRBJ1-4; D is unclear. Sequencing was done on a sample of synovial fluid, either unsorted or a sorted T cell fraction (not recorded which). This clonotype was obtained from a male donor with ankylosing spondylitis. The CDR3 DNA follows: TGTGCCAGCAGTGAGAACAGTGCAACTAATGAAAAACTGTTTTTT. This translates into CASSENSATNEKLFF.